This entry features one T cell receptor (beta chain) sequence. This same CDR3 is encoded by further DNA sequences in the sample. Sequencing used immunoSEQ multiplex PCR; TCRdb keeps in-frame clones, though not all of them. The repertoire holds 100,000 to 150,000 clones, with 85% to 95% as singletons. This record comes from a study of control samples from healthy donors and cancer patients. Sequenced: PBMCs. The receptor was isolated from a man older than 75 with head and neck cancer.

Written as DNA, the CDR3 is TGTGCCAGTAGTATAGCAGGAAATCAGCCCCAGCATTTT. Translating it yields CASSIAGNQPQHF. This chain uses TRBV19 with TRBJ1-5; D call uncertain. The CDR3 length is 13 residues. The V gene lost 1 base and the J gene lost 4 bases, with 5 bases spanning the gap. From germline, CDR1 is LNHDA and CDR2 SQIVND (reference sequence).